Listed below are T cell receptor beta chains from one sample, sequenced in a study of control samples from healthy donors and cancer patients. The table came from immunoSEQ multiplex PCR; TCRdb's copy has only in-frame clones and leaves some out. This sample has some 90,000 clones, with around 90% found just once. The specimen was blood. The receptor set was obtained from a woman aged 55 to 70 in good health. Each CDR3 is given with its conserved first and last residue. Each record gives: clone size, D gene, J gene, V gene, CDR3 protein, CDR3 DNA. D genes are given only for firm matches. For some rows the clone size is stated as once, few or many, or as a class when expanded; others skip it.

>NA|NA|TRBJ2-1|TRBV7-2
CASSPTSSYNEQFF
TGTGCCAGCAGCCCGACTAGCTCCTACAATGAGCAGTTCTTC
>NA|TRBD2|TRBJ2-1|TRBV7-3
CASSLAGTSGRRGYNEQFF
TGTGCCAGCAGCTTAGCCGGGACTAGCGGGAGGAGGGGGTACAATGAGCAGTTCTTC
>once|NA|TRBJ1-3|TRBV7-9
CASNQLSGNTIYF
TGTGCCAGCAATCAACTCTCTGGAAACACCATATATTTT
>once|NA|TRBJ2-7|TRBV10-3
CAIMAGNSYEQYF
TGTGCCATCATGGCAGGGAACTCCTACGAGCAGTACTTC
>NA|NA|TRBJ2-3|TRBV7-3
CASSTNTDTQYF
TGTGCCAGCAGCACGAACACAGATACGCAGTATTTT
>NA|NA|TRBJ1-3|TRBV2
CASIRTGNTIYF
TGTGCCAGCATTCGCACCGGAAACACCATATATTTT
>few|NA|TRBJ1-5|TRBV6-2/TRBV6-3
CASSYSQDLPLAVCF
TGTGCCAGCAGTTACTCGCAGGATTTACCACTTGCTGTGTGTTTT
>NA|TRBD1|TRBJ1-2|TRBV5-1
CASSLESGGYGYTF
TGCGCCAGCAGCTTGGAATCAGGGGGCTATGGCTACACCTTC
>NA|NA|TRBJ2-1|TRBV27
CASRAARRSFF
TGTGCCAGTCGGGCTGCTAGGAGGTCGTTCTTC
>NA|TRBD2|TRBJ2-5|TRBV2
CASSEAGTSGGAQETQYF
TGTGCCAGCAGTGAAGCGGGGACTAGCGGGGGGGCCCAAGAGACCCAGTACTTC
>NA|NA|TRBJ2-3|TRBV18
CASSPVGQTVTDTQYF
TGTGCCAGCTCACCCGTCGGACAGACGGTCACAGATACGCAGTATTTT
>once|NA|TRBJ1-2|TRBV5-1
CASSLVGTDYGYTF
TGCGCCAGCAGCTTGGTTGGCACCGACTATGGCTACACCTTC
>NA|NA|TRBJ1-1|TRBV28
CASTPRRAVNTEAFF
TGTGCCAGCACCCCAAGGAGGGCAGTGAACACTGAAGCTTTCTTT
>NA|NA|TRBJ2-1|TRBV3-1/TRBV3-2
CASSQGQSYNEQFF
TGTGCCAGCAGCCAAGGACAATCCTACAATGAGCAGTTCTTC
>once|TRBD2|TRBJ2-1|TRBV7-7
CASSPDSGRASEQFF
TGTGCCAGCAGCCCCGATAGCGGGAGGGCCAGTGAGCAGTTCTTC
>NA|NA|TRBJ1-4|TRBV28
CASHRAINEKLFF
TGTGCCAGTCACAGGGCCATTAATGAAAAACTGTTTTTT
>few|NA|TRBJ1-3|TRBV7-8
CASSRWTNSGNTIYF
TGTGCCAGCAGCCGATGGACAAACTCTGGAAACACCATATATTTT
>NA|TRBD1|TRBJ1-5|TRBV6-2/TRBV6-3
CASSYLGGQGDNQPQHF
TGTGCCAGCAGTTACCTAGGCGGACAGGGGGACAATCAGCCCCAGCATTTT
>NA|TRBD2|TRBJ2-1|TRBV19
CASSIALAGGPSFF
TGTGCCAGTAGTATAGCACTAGCGGGAGGGCCGTCGTTCTTC
>NA|TRBD2|TRBJ2-7|TRBV5-1
CASSSGLAVYEQYF
TGCGCCAGCAGCTCGGGACTAGCGGTCTACGAGCAGTACTTC
>NA|TRBD2|TRBJ2-1|TRBV10-2
CASRGTSGGMYEQFF
TGCGCCAGCAGAGGGACTAGCGGGGGGATGTATGAGCAGTTCTTC
>NA|NA|TRBJ1-3|TRBV5-1
CASSLVYIGSSGNTIYF
TGCGCCAGCAGCTTGGTTTACATCGGCTCTTCTGGAAACACCATATATTTT
>once|NA|TRBJ2-7|TRBV5-3
CARRRACRSSYEQYF
TGTGCCAGAAGACGTGCCTGCAGGAGCTCCTACGAGCAATACTTC
>NA|NA|TRBJ1-4|TRBV28
CASSFLGTQGKLFF
TGTGCCAGCAGTTTCCTCGGGACACAAGGAAAACTGTTTTTT
>NA|TRBD1|TRBJ1-2|TRBV5-4
CASSLEPGGKYGYTF
TGTGCCAGCAGCTTGGAACCAGGGGGGAAATATGGCTACACCTTC
>few|TRBD1|TRBJ1-5|TRBV2
CASSAQPGQFLHF
TGTGCCAGCAGTGCACAGCCGGGACAGTTTCTGCATTTT
>NA|NA|TRBJ1-5|TRBV11-2
CASSSFDSNQPQHF
TGTGCCAGCAGCTCCTTTGACAGCAATCAGCCCCAGCATTTT
>NA|NA|TRBJ1-1|TRBV7-2
CASTLGGRNTEAFF
TGTGCCAGCACCCTAGGCGGCAGAAACACTGAAGCTTTCTTT
>NA|NA|TRBJ2-1|TRBV28
CASGGMLAGTNEQFF
TGTGCCAGCGGAGGGATGTTGGCCGGAACCAATGAGCAGTTCTTC
>NA|NA|TRBJ2-5|TRBV6-2/TRBV6-3
CASSYSWLETQYF
TGTGCCAGCAGTTACTCGTGGTTAGAGACCCAGTACTTC
>NA|TRBD2|TRBJ2-7|TRBV4-1
CASSHGGGLAGMASYEQYF
TGCGCCAGCAGCCACGGGGGGGGACTAGCGGGGATGGCGTCCTACGAGCAGTACTTC
>NA|NA|TRBJ1-3|TRBV12-3/TRBV12-4
CASSRGSGNTIYF
TGTGCCAGCAGTCGAGGGTCTGGAAACACCATATATTTT
>NA|NA|TRBJ1-1|TRBV30
CAWRVIRPGVLNTEAFF
TGTGCCTGGAGGGTTATCAGGCCGGGGGTTCTGAACACTGAAGCTTTCTTT
>NA|TRBD1|TRBJ2-2|TRBV28
CASSSQGAGTGELFF
TGTGCCAGCAGTTCACAGGGGGCGGGCACCGGGGAGCTGTTTTTT